This T cell receptor beta chain was sequenced during a study of OX40 agonist ivuxolimab in advanced cancers. On the study more broadly: Three patients, one with hepatocellular carcinoma and two with cutaneous melanoma, achieved partial responses.

Repertoires were generated with immunoSEQ multiplex PCR, while TCRdb's copy carries only in-frame clones and drops some. The profile shows about 99,000 clones, roughly 94% of them singletons. Germline V gives CDR1 MDHEN, CDR2 SYDVKM. The length of the CDR3 is 14 residues. Deletions cut 0 bases from V and 4 bases from J, with 6 bases between. The V and J genes are TRBV28 and TRBJ1-4, with D uncertain. This clonotype originated in an adult with an advanced solid tumor such as melanoma, head and neck, liver or kidney cancer. The source was CD4+ or CD8+ T cells sorted from blood, collected in a trial of the OX40 agonist ivuxolimab. The CDR3 region is CASSLWSLNEKLFF. CDR3 in DNA: TGTGCCAGCAGTTTATGGTCCCTTAATGAAAAACTGTTTTTT.